This section outlines one T cell receptor beta chain sequence together with its context. How the authors handled the data: Scientists estimated how many nucleated cells there were by amplifying reference gene primers. Generated by immunoSEQ multiplex PCR, the TCRdb table keeps only in-frame clones and is missing some. That table supplies the V and J calls and clone size; D and trimming were determined from the DNA. Of 200,000 or so clones detected, 65% to 90% appear once; the ten largest clones hold 5.9%. The sample originates from a study of blood T cell repertoires in COVID-19. The overall study: Sites across the United States, Italy and Spain contributed samples from acute and convalescent COVID-19. PBMCs, B-cell-depleted T cells, or T cells were the source of the cDNA or gDNA that made up the material.

Trimming cost V 2 bases and J 2 bases, with 10 bases left between them. This CDR3 is 14 amino acids long. CDR1 is MNHEY and CDR2 is SMNVEV in the germline V gene (reference sequence). The chain links TRBV27 to TRBJ2-7; tentative D call: TRBD1 (5 bases). This receptor was taken from an elderly man with acute or convalescent COVID-19. The specimen sequenced was peripheral blood. The CDR3 DNA is TGTGCCAGCAGTTTAAGTACAGGCCCCTACGAGCAGTACTTC. Translation: CASSLSTGPYEQYF.